What follows describes a single TCR beta chain. This entry is derived from a study of blood T cell repertoires in COVID-19. Germline lookup yields CDR1 LNHNV and CDR2 YYDKDF (reference sequence). V was cut by 5 bases and J by 1 base, with 14 bases left in between. The CDR3 length is 16 residues. Some clones are missing from TCRdb's copy, which holds only in-frame ones; the method was immunoSEQ multiplex PCR. The data show roughly 320,000 clones, approximately 90% seen once. The receptor was derived from a man between 25 and 39 years old who had recovered from COVID-19. The sequenced material came from PBMCs or T cells enriched from blood (not recorded which). This chain joins TRBV15 and TRBJ1-4, with D possibly being TRBD1 (5 bases). CDR3 protein: CATSGTLRETNEKLFF. CDR3 bases: TGTGCCACCAGCGGGACTCTACGGGAAACTAATGAAAAACTGTTTTTT.